This T cell receptor (beta chain) was documented in a study of neurological immune-mediated disorders. Regarding time point: longitudinal time-point 3. Unsorted libraries used 2 million PBMCs kept at -80 degrees C. This clonotype was counted ten times or more. This CDR3 spans 13 amino acids. The V end lost 2 bases, the J end lost 1 base, and 9 bases lay between the germline ends. Germline CDR1 DFQATT, CDR2 SNEGSKA (reference sequence). TCRdb re-called the 5' RACE reads with MiXCR, one entry per CDR3 protein. The top ten hold 7% to 10% of the sample, which has around 51,000 distinct CDR3 sequences, roughly an eighth seen once.

The TCR originated in a male donor with HTLV-1-associated myelopathy (HAM/TSP). The rearrangement uses TRBV20-1 and TRBJ2-7, with a weak D call TRBD1 (5 bases). The material sequenced was PBMCs. CDR3 sequence (DNA): TGCAGTGCTAGATCGGCAGGGTCCTACGAGCAGTACTTC. Encoded protein: CSARSAGSYEQYF.